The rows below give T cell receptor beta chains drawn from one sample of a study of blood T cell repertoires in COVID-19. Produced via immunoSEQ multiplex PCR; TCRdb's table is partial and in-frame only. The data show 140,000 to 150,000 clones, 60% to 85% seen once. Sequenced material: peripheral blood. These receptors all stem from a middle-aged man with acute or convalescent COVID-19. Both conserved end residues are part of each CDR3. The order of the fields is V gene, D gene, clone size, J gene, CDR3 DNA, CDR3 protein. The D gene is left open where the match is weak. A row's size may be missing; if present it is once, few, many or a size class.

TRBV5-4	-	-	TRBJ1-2	TGTGCCAGCAGCTTGGTGGACGGGACTTATGGCTACACCTTC	CASSLVDGTYGYTF
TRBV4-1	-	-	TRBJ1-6	TGCGCCAGCAGCCTCTTCGTTTCGGGGGACTCACCCCTCCACTTT	CASSLFVSGDSPLHF
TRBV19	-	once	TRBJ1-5	TGTGCCAGTAGTATCCCCCACATATTACAGCCCCAGCATTTT	CASSIPHILQPQHF
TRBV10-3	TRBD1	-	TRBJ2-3	TGTGCCATCAGAGGGACAGGGGGCAGCACAGATACGCAGTATTTT	CAIRGTGGSTDTQYF
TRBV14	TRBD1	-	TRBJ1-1	TGTGCCAGCAGCTTCCGGACAGGGCTGGGGAACACTGAAGCTTTCTTT	CASSFRTGLGNTEAFF
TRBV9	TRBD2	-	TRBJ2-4	TGTGCCAGCAGCGTAGGAACTAGCGGGGGGAACATTCAGTACTTC	CASSVGTSGGNIQYF
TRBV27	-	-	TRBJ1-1	TGTGCCAGCAGTTTATTGCCCCCCGGGACTGAAGCTTTCTTT	CASSLLPPGTEAFF
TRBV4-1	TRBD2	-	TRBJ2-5	TGCGCCAGCAGCCAAGATCGTCCGGGACTAGCGGGGAGCCAAGAGACCCAGTACTTC	CASSQDRPGLAGSQETQYF
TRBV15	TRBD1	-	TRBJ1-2	TGTGCCACCAGCAGATCCCGGACAGGGTCCGACCATCTCTATGGCTACACCTTC	CATSRSRTGSDHLYGYTF
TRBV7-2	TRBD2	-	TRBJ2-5	TGTGCCAGCAGCTTCGAGCGGGGGCAAGAGACCCAGTACTTC	CASSFERGQETQYF
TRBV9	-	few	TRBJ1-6	TGTGCCAGCAGCGTAGACACGTACTATAATTCACCCCTCCACTTT	CASSVDTYYNSPLHF
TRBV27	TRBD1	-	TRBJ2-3	TGTGCCAGCAGTTGGGGGACAGTTACAGATACGCAGTATTTT	CASSWGTVTDTQYF
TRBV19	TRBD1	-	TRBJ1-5	TGTGCCAGTAGGTCCGGGACAGGGGTTCAGCCCCAGCATTTT	CASRSGTGVQPQHF
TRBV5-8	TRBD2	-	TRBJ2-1	TGTGCCAGCAGCTTTACCGGGACTAGCGGGGGGATGAATGAGCAGTTCTTC	CASSFTGTSGGMNEQFF
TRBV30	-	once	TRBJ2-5	TGTGCCTGGAGTCCCCTAGGATCCCAAGAGACCCAGTACTTC	CAWSPLGSQETQYF
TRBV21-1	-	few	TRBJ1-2	TGTGCCAGCAGCATCACAGTGCCCGAGATCTATGGCTACACCTTC	CASSITVPEIYGYTF
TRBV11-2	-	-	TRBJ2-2	TGTGCCAGCAGCTCGTCATACAGGGAGAGGAACACCGGGGAGCTGTTTTTT	CASSSSYRERNTGELFF
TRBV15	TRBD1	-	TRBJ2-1	TGTGCCACCAGCACACGTGGACAGGGGAGAGACAATGAGCAGTTCTTC	CATSTRGQGRDNEQFF
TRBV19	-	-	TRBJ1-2	TGTGCCAGTAGTATAGGCGGGGAGGACTATGGCTACACCTTC	CASSIGGEDYGYTF
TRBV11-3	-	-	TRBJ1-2	TGTGCCAGCAGCTTAGATCGGGGTTTGGCAGAAACCTCCTATGGCTACACCTTC	CASSLDRGLAETSYGYTF
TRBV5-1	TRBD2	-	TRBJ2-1	TGCGCCAGCAGCTTCCCTAGCGGGGGTGGGAGCTCCTACAATGAGCAGTTCTTC	CASSFPSGGGSSYNEQFF
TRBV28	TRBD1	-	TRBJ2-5	TGTGCCAGCAGTACCCCCGAACAGGGGTGGGAGACCCAGTACTTC	CASSTPEQGWETQYF
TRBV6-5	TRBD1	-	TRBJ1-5	TGTGCCAGCAGCAAGACAGGGGCGCAGAATCAGCCCCAGCATTTT	CASSKTGAQNQPQHF
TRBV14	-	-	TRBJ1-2	TGTGCCAGCAGCCAAGATCTACGGGGGAACTATGGCTACACCTTC	CASSQDLRGNYGYTF
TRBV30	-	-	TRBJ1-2	TGTGCCTGGAGTGACTTTCCACACGGCCCACAGTATGGCTACACCTTC	CAWSDFPHGPQYGYTF
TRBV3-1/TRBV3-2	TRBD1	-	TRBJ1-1	TGTGCCAGCAGCCAAGCTCCGGGACAGGGGGAAGCTTTCTTT	CASSQAPGQGEAFF
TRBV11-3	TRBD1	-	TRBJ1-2	TGTGCCAGCAGCTTAGGAGGGGACAGGGTACCCTATGGCTACACCTTC	CASSLGGDRVPYGYTF
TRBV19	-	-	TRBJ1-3	TGTGCCAGTACCCCAGGCACCAGCTCTGGAAACACCATATATTTT	CASTPGTSSGNTIYF
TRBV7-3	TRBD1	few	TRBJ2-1	TGTGCCAGCAGCTCGGGACAGGGAACCTACAATGAGCAGTTCTTC	CASSSGQGTYNEQFF
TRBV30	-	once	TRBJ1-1	TGTGCCTGGAGCCCTCAGACAGCGAACACTGAAGCTTTCTTT	CAWSPQTANTEAFF
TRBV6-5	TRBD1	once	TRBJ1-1	TGTGCCAGCAGTCCCCCGGGACAGCAAGCTTTCTTT	CASSPPGQQAFF
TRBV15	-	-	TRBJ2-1	TGTGCCACCAGCAGAGAAGGAGCAGGGCGCAACAATGAGCAGTTCTTC	CATSREGAGRNNEQFF
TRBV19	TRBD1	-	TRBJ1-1	TGTGCCAGTGAAACAGGGGGCGTCGCTGAAGCTTTCTTT	CASETGGVAEAFF
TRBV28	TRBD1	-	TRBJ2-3	TGTGCCAGCAGTCCACTCGGACAGGGGGCGAATACAGATACGCAGTATTTT	CASSPLGQGANTDTQYF
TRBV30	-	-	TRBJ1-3	TGTGCCTGGAGTGGAACGTTAGTCTCTGGAAACACCATATATTTT	CAWSGTLVSGNTIYF
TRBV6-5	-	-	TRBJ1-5	TGTGCCAGCAGCATTAATCAGCCCCAGCATTTT	CASSINQPQHF
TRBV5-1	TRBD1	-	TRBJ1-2	TGCGCCAGCAGCTCTGGGACAGGGTTACTCTATGGCTACACCTTC	CASSSGTGLLYGYTF
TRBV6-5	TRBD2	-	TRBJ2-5	TGTGCCAGCAGACCCTATAGCGGGGTAGAGACCCAGTACTTC	CASRPYSGVETQYF
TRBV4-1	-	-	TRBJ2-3	TGCGCCAGCAGCCGGGAGATCTTGGGGGGAGCAGATACGCAGTATTTT	CASSREILGGADTQYF
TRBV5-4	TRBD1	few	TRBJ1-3	TGTGCCAGCAGCTCGACAGGGACTTGGGGAAACACCATATATTTT	CASSSTGTWGNTIYF
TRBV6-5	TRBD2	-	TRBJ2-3	TGTGCCAGCAAGACTAGCGTAGGCACAGATACGCAGTATTTT	CASKTSVGTDTQYF
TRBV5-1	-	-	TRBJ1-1	TGCGCCAGCAGCTTGGCCACAAACACTGAAGCTTTCTTT	CASSLATNTEAFF
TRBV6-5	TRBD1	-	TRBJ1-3	TGTGCCAGCAGCGGACAGGGCACTGGAAACACCATATATTTT	CASSGQGTGNTIYF
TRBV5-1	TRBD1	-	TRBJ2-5	TGCGCCAGCAGCTTATTAACAGGGGGGTACCAAGAGACCCAGTACTTC	CASSLLTGGYQETQYF
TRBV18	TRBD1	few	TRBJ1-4	TGTGCCAGCTCACCCCAGACAGGGCGAGAACTGTTTTTT	CASSPQTGRELFF
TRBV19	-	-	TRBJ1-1	TGTGCCAGTAGTATCGGACAGCTGAACACTGAAGCTTTCTTT	CASSIGQLNTEAFF
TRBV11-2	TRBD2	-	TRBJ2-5	TGTGCCAGCAGCTTAATTAGCGGGGGGGTGGGAGAGACCCAGTACTTC	CASSLISGGVGETQYF
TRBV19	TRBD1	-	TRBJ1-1	TGTGCCAGTAGTGCCCGACAGGGGATAGTGAACACTGAAGCTTTCTTT	CASSARQGIVNTEAFF
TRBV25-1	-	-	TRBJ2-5	TGTGCCAGCAGTCATAACGGCTTTGCAGGGGAGGAGACCCAGTACTTC	CASSHNGFAGEETQYF
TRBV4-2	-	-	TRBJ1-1	TGTGCCAGCAGCCAAGAGGGCTTGGGTACTGAAGCTTTCTTT	CASSQEGLGTEAFF
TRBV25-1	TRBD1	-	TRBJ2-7	TGTGCCAGCAGTGTCCCCGGGACAGCCTCCTACGAGCAGTACTTC	CASSVPGTASYEQYF
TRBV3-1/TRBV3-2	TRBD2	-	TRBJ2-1	TGTGCCAGCAGCCCGGGACTAGCGAAGTTCTTC	CASSPGLAKFF
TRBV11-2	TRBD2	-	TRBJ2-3	TGTGCCAGCAGCTTGGGGACTAGCGGGGGTACTAGCACAGATACGCAGTATTTT	CASSLGTSGGTSTDTQYF
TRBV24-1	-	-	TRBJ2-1	TGTGCCACCAGTGAAACCGGGACAACCTACAATGAGCAGTTCTTC	CATSETGTTYNEQFF
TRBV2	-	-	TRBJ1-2	TGTGCCAGCAGTCCCTCTCGGACAGAACTCTATGGCTACACCTTC	CASSPSRTELYGYTF
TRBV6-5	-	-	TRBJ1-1	TGTGCCAGCAGACGCGGAACATTACTGAACACTGAAGCTTTCTTT	CASRRGTLLNTEAFF